This entry lists 27 T cell receptor beta chains sequenced from one sample in a study of vaccination and CD4 T cells after COVID-19. This sample's treatment: approximately nine-day PBMC culture with coronavirus spike peptide pools or control peptides (ViraFEST assay). Sequencing of DNA taken from cultured CD4+ T cells relied on the Oncomine TCR Beta short-read assay. TCRdb analysed the PCR reads with MiXCR anew, one entry per CDR3 protein. The sample shows 7,000 to 9,500 distinct CDR3 sequences, 73% of them seen only once. No antigen has been assigned to these receptors. Sample: CD4+ T cells from blood, cultured in vitro. The origin of the receptors is a human donor who had recovered from COVID-19.

The chain has TRBV15 and TRBJ2-2; 8 bases are a match to TRBD1. J gave up 1 base and V 6 bases, and 4 bases lay outside the gene matches. Germline CDR1 and CDR2: LNHNV and YYDKDF (reference sequence). This CDR3 has 15 amino acids. CDR3 sequence reads: CATREDRENTGELFF. The DNA for the CDR3 is TGTGCCACCAGGGAGGACAGGGAGAACACCGGGGAGCTGTTTTTT.

The chain recombines TRBV7-6 with TRBJ2-2, with a weak D call TRBD1 (6 bases). The CDR3 loop spans 15 amino acids. From germline, CDR1 is SGHVS and CDR2 FNYEAQ. V was cut by 0 bases and J by 4 bases, with 9 bases left in between. The CDR3 bases are TGTGCCAGCAGCTTAGCGTACAGGGCCACCGGGGAGCTGTTTTTT. Residues: CASSLAYRATGELFF.

In DNA form, the CDR3 reads TGTGCCAGCAGTGGATGGGACAGGCGTTACGAGCAGTACTTC. It codes for CASSGWDRRYEQYF. V gene TRBV6-1 combines with J gene TRBJ2-7; TRBD1 matches at 8 bases. V gave up 4 bases and J gave up 4 bases; unmatched junction bases: 6. The germline CDR1 and CDR2 sequences are MNHNS and SASEGT. The CDR3 contains 14 residues.

This clonotype was observed a single time. This chain joins TRBV19 and TRBJ2-3; TRBD2 aligns across 10 bases. Germline assignment: CDR1 LNHDA and CDR2 SQIVND (reference sequence). The ends lost 5 bases at V and 4 bases at J; junction bases unmatched: 3. The CDR3 is 14 amino acids. This chain's CDR3 is CASSEREGPDTQYF. CDR3 bases: TGTGCCAGTAGTGAGCGGGAGGGCCCAGATACGCAGTATTTT. The full variable domain, in which reference TRBV19 and TRBJ2-3 provide the parts outside the CDR3, is DGGITQSPKYLFRKEGQNVTLSCEQNLNHDAMYWYRQDPGQGLRLIYYSQIVNDFQKGDIAEGYSVSREKKESFPLTVTSAQKNPTAFYLCASSEREGPDTQYFGPGTRLTVL.

The chain carries TRBV27 and TRBJ2-5; 7 bases align to TRBD2. Germline V lookup: CDR1 MNHEY, CDR2 SMNVEV (reference sequence). The CDR3 loop spans 14 amino acids. V was pared by 6 bases and J by 5 bases, with 9 bases of the junction left unmatched. CDR3: CASSPSSGGETQYF. DNA for the CDR3: TGTGCCAGCAGCCCCTCTAGCGGTGGGGAGACCCAGTACTTC.

The V and J genes are TRBV20-1 and TRBJ2-1; 7 bases match TRBD2. This CDR3 has 15 residues. Per germline, CDR1 DFQATT and CDR2 SNEGSKA (reference sequence). J was trimmed by 8 bases and V by 6 bases; bases with no gene match: 16. This CDR3 is CSAPPGAGLVDEQFF. In nucleotides, the CDR3 is TGCAGTGCCCCTCCTGGAGCGGGGTTAGTAGATGAGCAGTTCTTC.

The table lists this clonotype with a few counts. This chain joins TRBV27 and TRBJ1-6; D ambiguous. The CDR3 contains 15 residues. Trimming took 4 bases from V and 4 from J, leaving 11 bases between them. Germline V gene data show CDR1 as MNHEY and CDR2 as SMNVEV (reference sequence). The CDR3: CASSSSTRYNSPLHF. The CDR3 DNA follows: TGTGCCAGCAGTTCCTCGACACGGTATAATTCACCCCTCCACTTT.

V usage is TRBV6-1 and J usage is TRBJ2-7; D is undetermined. Trimming left V 4 bases short and J 3 bases short, with 7 bases between. The germline gives CDR1 MNHNS, CDR2 SASEGT. This CDR3 is 12 amino acids long. CDR3 DNA sequence: TGTGCCAGCAGTGCCCATAACTACGAGCAGTACTTC. It specifies CASSAHNYEQYF.

This clonotype occurred a few times. The rearrangement links TRBV2 to TRBJ1-5; tentatively, D is TRBD1 (5 bases). The CDR3 is 14 amino acids. Germline CDR1 and CDR2: SNHLY and FYNNEI. Trimming removed 4 bases from V and 4 bases from J, with 11 bases in between. The CDR3 DNA reads as TGTGCCAGCAGTGCAGGGCCTGGGAATCAGCCCCAGCATTTT. Its protein product is CASSAGPGNQPQHF.

This chain connects TRBV28 to TRBJ1-2, with no clear D. The CDR3 covers 12 residues. V was cut by 10 bases and J by 4 bases, with 13 bases left in between. Germline V gene data show CDR1 as MDHEN and CDR2 as SYDVKM. The CDR3 DNA sequence: TGTGCCACGCAGGCCCAGGTCTATGGCTACACCTTC. This sequence encodes CATQAQVYGYTF.

The gene calls are TRBV12-3 or TRBV12-4 and TRBJ2-3, with D possibly being TRBD1 or TRBD2 (5 bases each). V was pared by 2 bases and J by 4 bases, with 10 bases between. The CDR3 loop spans 14 amino acids. CDR3 protein: CASSLRDHPDTQYF. DNA for the CDR3: TGTGCCAGCAGTTTAAGGGACCATCCAGATACGCAGTATTTT.

This clonotype was seen just once. The chain uses TRBV30 and TRBJ2-5, with D hard to call. Trimming took off 2 bases at V and 2 bases at J, with 12 bases between the two ends. The CDR3 has 14 amino acids. Germline loops: CDR1 GTSNPN, CDR2 SVGIG (reference sequence). In DNA, the CDR3 is TGTGCCTGGAGTCGGTCAAGTGTTCAAGAGACCCAGTACTTC. It codes for CAWSRSSVQETQYF. Full variable domain (missing parts from reference TRBV30 and TRBJ2-5): SQTIHQWPATLVQPVGSPLSLECTVEGTSNPNLYWYRQAAGRGLQLLFYSVGIGQISSEVPQNLSASRPQDRQFILSSKKLLLSDSGFYLCAWSRSSVQETQYFGPGTRLLVL.

The chain employs TRBV7-9 and TRBJ1-4, with D perhaps matching TRBD1 (5 bases). The CDR3 loop spans 15 amino acids. V was cut by 6 bases and J by 6 bases, with 17 bases left in between. Per germline, CDR1 SEHNR and CDR2 FQNEAQ (reference sequence). CDR3 sequence (DNA): TGTGCCAGCAGACCGTCGGGGCGCGGTTATGAAAAACTGTTTTTT. It codes for CASRPSGRGYEKLFF.

The V call is TRBV10-3, the J call TRBJ2-5; either TRBD1 or TRBD2 may fit D (5 bases each). Looked up from germline, CDR1 is ENHRY and CDR2 is SYGVKD. V lost 5 bases and J lost 4, with 14 bases in between. This CDR3 contains 14 residues. The CDR3: CAISQPGRPETQYF. CDR3 nucleotides: TGTGCCATCAGTCAACCGGGACGGCCAGAGACCCAGTACTTC.

This sequence joins TRBV5-4 and TRBJ1-2; no clear D gene. Germline V lookup: CDR1 SGHNT, CDR2 YYREEE (reference sequence). There are 14 residues in the CDR3. Between the trimmed V and J ends, which lost 0 bases and 8 bases, there was a span of 14 bases. The CDR3 spells CASSLGERTRGYTF. CDR3 coding DNA: TGTGCCAGCAGCTTGGGGGAGCGAACCCGGGGCTACACCTTC.

This clonotype has a single count. The chain is built from TRBV6-1 and TRBJ2-1; 8 bases agree with TRBD2. The J segment lost 8 bases and the V segment lost 7 bases, leaving 7 bases of the junction unmatched. The CDR3 spans 13 residues. From germline, CDR1 is MNHNS and CDR2 SASEGT. In nucleotides, the CDR3 is TGTGCCAGCACGCCGGGAGGGGGGGATGAGCAGTTCTTC. It specifies CASTPGGGDEQFF.

V and J are TRBV7-3 and TRBJ1-1; 9 nucleotides agree with TRBD1. This CDR3 contains 12 residues. The germline V gene has CDR1 SGHTA and CDR2 FQGTGA. V was clipped by 5 bases and J by 10 bases; unmatched bases: 5. This chain's CDR3 is CASSLGQGIAFF. CDR3 nucleotide sequence: TGTGCCAGCAGCCTTGGACAGGGGATAGCTTTCTTT.

J is TRBJ2-2 and V is TRBV6-1, with unresolved D. Looked up from germline, CDR1 is MNHNS and CDR2 is SASEGT. This CDR3 has 14 residues. V dropped 10 bases and J dropped 1 base, with 13 bases sitting between them. In nucleotides, the CDR3 is TGTGCCACCAATGGCCGGGTGAACACCGGGGAGCTGTTTTTT. It yields the protein CATNGRVNTGELFF.

CDR3 residues: CASRKDTLAGGEQYF. The CDR3 nucleotides read TGTGCCAGCAGGAAGGATACACTAGCGGGAGGGGAGCAGTACTTC. The chain carries TRBV2 and TRBJ2-7, with 13 positions matching TRBD2. The CDR3 sequence is 15 residues long. The V and J ends lost 6 bases and 7 bases, in that order; junction bases with no gene match: 9. The germline gives CDR1 SNHLY, CDR2 FYNNEI. The full variable domain, in which reference TRBV2 and TRBJ2-7 provide the parts outside the CDR3, is EPEVTQTPSHQVTQMGQEVILRCVPISNHLYFYWYRQILGQKVEFLVSFYNNEISEKSEIFDDQFSVERPDGSNFTLKIRSTKLEDSAMYFCASRKDTLAGGEQYFGPGTRLTVT.

The CDR3 here is CSARPRQGGETQYF. The DNA of the CDR3 is TGCAGTGCTAGACCCCGACAGGGAGGAGAGACCCAGTACTTC. This chain joins TRBV20-1 and TRBJ2-5; a possible D gene is TRBD1 (7 bases). Germline lookup yields CDR1 DFQATT and CDR2 SNEGSKA (reference sequence). Trimming stripped 2 bases from V and 4 bases from J, with 14 bases between. The CDR3 spans 14 residues.

V and J are TRBV7-9 and TRBJ1-5, with D possibly being TRBD1 (6 bases). The germline V gene encodes CDR1 SEHNR and CDR2 FQNEAQ (reference sequence). Deletions cut 0 bases from V and 4 bases from J, with 16 bases between. This CDR3 has 17 residues. CDR3 region: CASSLARGGQRNQPQHF. The CDR3 DNA is TGTGCCAGCAGCTTAGCTCGGGGCGGACAGCGAAATCAGCCCCAGCATTTT.

The chain employs TRBV19 and TRBJ1-2, with D unclear. CDR1 is LNHDA, CDR2 SQIVND, per germline (reference sequence). V dropped 3 bases and J dropped 0 bases, with 8 bases sitting between them. CDR3 length: 14 residues. The DNA of the CDR3 is TGTGCCAGTAGTATCCAACCCCCTAACTATGGCTACACCTTC. Translated, it gives CASSIQPPNYGYTF.

This chain links TRBV12-3 or TRBV12-4 with TRBJ1-1; D remains ambiguous. V was trimmed by 7 bases and J by 3 bases, leaving 21 bases between them. The CDR3 is made up of 16 amino acids. The CDR3 nucleotides are TGTGCCAGCACCCCCGGCCCTATCTCAAGGGACACTGAAGCTTTCTTT. Translating gives CASTPGPISRDTEAFF.

The chain has TRBV20-1 and TRBJ2-2; tentative D call: TRBD1 (6 bases). V lost 5 bases and J lost 4, with 17 bases in between. Germline V gene sequence: CDR1 DFQATT, CDR2 SNEGSKA (reference sequence). The CDR3 length is 15 residues. The CDR3 is CSAWDDRSSTGELFF. The CDR3 coding sequence is TGCAGTGCTTGGGATGACAGGAGTTCCACCGGGGAGCTGTTTTTT.

The V and J genes are TRBV5-4 and TRBJ1-5, with 7 bases lining up with TRBD1. V lost 4 bases to trimming and J lost 7 bases; unmatched junction nucleotides: 11. The CDR3 has 15 residues. CDR1 SGHNT and CDR2 YYREEE come from the germline V gene (reference sequence). CDR3 nucleotides: TGTGCCAGCAGCATCGGGGACAGACCGGCGCAGCCCCAGCATTTT. Its translation: CASSIGDRPAQPQHF.

This rearrangement joins TRBV21-1 to TRBJ1-1. TRBV21-1 has pseudogene status. This CDR3 has 13 residues. The CDR3 DNA sequence: TGTGCCAACAAGATAGGGTCGAACACTGAAGCTTTCTTT. Its translation: CANKIGSNTEAFF.

This chain joins TRBV28 and TRBJ2-7; tentative D call: TRBD2 (5 bases). Deletions cut 7 bases from V and 5 bases from J, with 24 bases between. The CDR3 is 16 amino acids. CDR1 is MDHEN and CDR2 is SYDVKM in the germline V gene. The CDR3 region is CASTPLGLLVAHEQYF. The DNA of the CDR3 is TGTGCCAGCACCCCTCTCGGACTCCTCGTTGCCCACGAGCAGTACTTC.